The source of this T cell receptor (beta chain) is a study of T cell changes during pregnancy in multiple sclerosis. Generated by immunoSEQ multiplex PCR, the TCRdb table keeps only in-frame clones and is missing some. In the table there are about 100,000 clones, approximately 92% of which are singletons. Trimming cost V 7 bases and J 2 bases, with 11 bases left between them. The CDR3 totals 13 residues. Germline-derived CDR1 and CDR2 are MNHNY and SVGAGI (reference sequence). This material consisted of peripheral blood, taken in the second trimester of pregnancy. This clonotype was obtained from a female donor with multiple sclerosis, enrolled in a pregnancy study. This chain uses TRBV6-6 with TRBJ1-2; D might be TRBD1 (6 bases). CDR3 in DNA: TGTGCCAGCAACCCAGGACAGAACTATGGCTACACCTTC. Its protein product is CASNPGQNYGYTF.